The subject of this entry is one T cell receptor (beta chain). This sample is drawn from a study of T cell clones after liver transplantation. Study-wide context: A pre-transplant mixed lymphocyte reaction with TCRbeta sequencing defined graft-donor-reactive clones followed in post-transplant blood. Pre-transplant mixed lymphocyte reactions yielded third-party-reactive TCRbeta sequences as comparators for graft-donor-reactive sequences. Patients counted as tolerant after at least one year off all immunosuppression, enzymes not exceeding twice normal.

This CDR3 comprises 14 residues. Germline V gives CDR1 SGHDN, CDR2 FVKESK. Trimming removed 4 bases from V and 4 bases from J; junction bases left unmatched: 4. Sorting of unstimulated PBMCs yielded separate CD3+CD4+ and CD3+CD8+ fractions. The table came from immunoSEQ multiplex PCR; TCRdb's copy has only in-frame clones and leaves some out. Among roughly 40,000 clones listed, roughly 84% were seen once. The genes are TRBV14 and TRBJ1-1, with 9 positions matching TRBD1. This clonotype originated in a human patient who received a liver transplant. Some T cells may trace back to the graft donor. The source was CD4+ T cells from blood, collected 24 months after liver transplant. The CDR3 spells CASSLQGAVTEAFF. DNA for the CDR3: TGTGCCAGCAGCCTACAGGGGGCGGTCACTGAAGCTTTCTTT.